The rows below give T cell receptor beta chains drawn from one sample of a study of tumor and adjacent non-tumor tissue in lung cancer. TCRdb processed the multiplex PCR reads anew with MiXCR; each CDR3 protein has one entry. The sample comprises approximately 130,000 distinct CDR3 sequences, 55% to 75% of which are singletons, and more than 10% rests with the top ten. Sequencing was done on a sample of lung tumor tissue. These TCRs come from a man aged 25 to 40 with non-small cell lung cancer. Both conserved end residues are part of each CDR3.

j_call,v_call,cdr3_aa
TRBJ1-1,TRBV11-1,CASSQQELITEAFF
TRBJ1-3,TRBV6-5,CASTEEAFSGNTIYF
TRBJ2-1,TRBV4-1,CASSQNPGILLDGQFF
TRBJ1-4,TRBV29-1,CGVGRWDNSGKLFF
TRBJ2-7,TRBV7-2,CASSFRGLAVSYEQYF
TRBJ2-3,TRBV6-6,CASSYSRRSTDTQYF
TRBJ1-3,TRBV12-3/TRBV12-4,CVSSLGDTSGNAIYF
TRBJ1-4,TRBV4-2,CANSQDGPVGEKLFF
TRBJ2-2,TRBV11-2,CASNFRVAGGNTGELFF
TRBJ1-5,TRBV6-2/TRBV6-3,CASGYPGQLQHF
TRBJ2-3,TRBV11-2,CARGLDLTIPADTQYF